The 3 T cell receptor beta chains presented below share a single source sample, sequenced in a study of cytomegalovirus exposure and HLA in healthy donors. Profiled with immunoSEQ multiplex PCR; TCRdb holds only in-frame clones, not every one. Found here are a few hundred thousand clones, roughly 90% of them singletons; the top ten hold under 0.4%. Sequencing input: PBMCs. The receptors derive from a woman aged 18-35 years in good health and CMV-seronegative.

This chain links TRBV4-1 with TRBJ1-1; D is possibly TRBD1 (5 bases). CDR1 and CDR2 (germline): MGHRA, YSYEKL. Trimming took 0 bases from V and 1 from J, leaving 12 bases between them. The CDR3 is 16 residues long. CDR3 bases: TGCGCCAGCAGCCAAGAGTGGAGGGGAAGGAACACTGAAGCTTTCTTT. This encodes CASSQEWRGRNTEAFF.

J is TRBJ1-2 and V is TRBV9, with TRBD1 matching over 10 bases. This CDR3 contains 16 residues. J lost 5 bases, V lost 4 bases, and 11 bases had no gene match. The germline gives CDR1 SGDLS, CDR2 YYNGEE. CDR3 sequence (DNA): TGTGCCAGCAGCACCCCGACAGGGGGCAGTAGGTATGGCTACACCTTC. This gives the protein CASSTPTGGSRYGYTF.

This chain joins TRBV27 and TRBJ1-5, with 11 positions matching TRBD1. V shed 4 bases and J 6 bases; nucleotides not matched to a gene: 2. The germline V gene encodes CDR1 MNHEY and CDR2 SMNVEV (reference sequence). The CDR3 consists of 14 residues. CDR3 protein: CASSWTGGGQPQHF. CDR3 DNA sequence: TGTGCCAGCAGTTGGACAGGGGGCGGTCAGCCCCAGCATTTT.